One sample yielded the 7 T cell receptor beta chains listed below, sequenced in a study of cytomegalovirus exposure and HLA in healthy donors. The PCR had 60 Vbeta and 13 Jbeta primers. The data were produced by immunoSEQ multiplex PCR, yet TCRdb's version contains in-frame clones alone and is incomplete. The data show under 120,000 clones, 70% to 80% seen once. Sequenced sample: PBMCs. The origin of the receptors is a man aged 50 to 60 in good health and CMV-seropositive.

A remark on this clone: The junction does not match germline at one end; this may be a read error. The chain recombines TRBV30 with TRBJ2-3, with 11 bases aligning to TRBD2. Looked up from germline, CDR1 is GTSNPN and CDR2 is SVGIG (reference sequence). The CDR3 sequence is 13 residues long. Here the CDR3 DNA reads TGTGCCCAAATGCTAGCGGGAGGTTCCTCGCCCCGTTTT. Translating it yields CAQMLAGGSSPRF.

CDR3 sequence (DNA): TGTGCCAGTAGTATATTTTACAGGGTTACCAACAATGAGCAGTTCTTC. Amino acid sequence: CASSIFYRVTNNEQFF. This sequence joins TRBV19 and TRBJ2-1; TRBD1 might be the D (6 bases). Per germline, CDR1 LNHDA and CDR2 SQIVND (reference sequence). The CDR3 is 16 amino acids. V lost 2 bases, J lost 5 bases, and 16 bases lay in between.

The CDR3 DNA reads TGTGCCAGCAGCCCCAGGGGAGTCGCCTACAATGAGCAGTTCTTC. This translates into CASSPRGVAYNEQFF. The chain employs TRBV6-5 and TRBJ2-1; weak D call: TRBD1 (6 bases). The V end lost 6 bases, the J end lost 2 bases, and 14 bases lay between the germline ends. Looked up from germline, CDR1 is MNHEY and CDR2 is SVGAGI. The CDR3 has 15 residues.

V usage is TRBV19 and J usage is TRBJ2-3; the match to TRBD2 covers 8 bases. Germline CDR1 is LNHDA and CDR2 is SQIVND (reference sequence). J lost 2 bases, V lost 6 bases, and 4 bases had no gene match. The length of the CDR3 is 14 residues. The CDR3 nucleotides are TGTGCCAGTAGCACTAGCGGTAACACAGATACGCAGTATTTT. The encoded protein is CASSTSGNTDTQYF.

The V gene is TRBV4-2, the J gene TRBJ1-5; TRBD1 matches 7 bases. Germline CDR1 and CDR2: LGHNA and YNFKEQ. V gave up 0 bases and J gave up 4 bases; unmatched junction bases: 6. CDR3 length equals 16 residues. This CDR3 reads CASSQEQGDGNQPQHF. The CDR3 DNA follows: TGTGCCAGCAGCCAAGAGCAGGGGGACGGGAATCAGCCCCAGCATTTT.

The chain recombines TRBV18 with TRBJ2-2; D is possibly TRBD2 (5 bases). The CDR3 loop spans 13 amino acids. Trimming left V 6 bases short and J 5 bases short, with 10 bases between. From germline, CDR1 is KGHSH and CDR2 LQKENI. The DNA of the CDR3 is TGTGCCAGCTCCGACCCGGGGACCGGGGAGCTGTTTTTT. Residues: CASSDPGTGELFF.

This sequence joins TRBV7-8 and TRBJ1-2; tentatively, D is TRBD1 (6 bases). This CDR3 is built from 14 residues. Germline V lookup: CDR1 SGHVS, CDR2 FQNEAQ. V was clipped by 0 bases and J by 5 bases, with 10 bases between them. The CDR3: CASSLADSGYGYTF. CDR3 bases: TGTGCCAGCAGCTTAGCGGACAGTGGATATGGCTACACCTTC.